This T cell receptor (beta chain) was captured in a study of blood T cell repertoires in COVID-19. Profiled with immunoSEQ multiplex PCR; TCRdb holds only in-frame clones, not every one. This sample yields over 200,000 clones, of which roughly 90% are seen a single time; less than 7.5% belongs to the top ten. V was cut by 2 bases and J by 6 bases, with 23 bases left in between. This CDR3 spans 17 amino acids. The V gene's germline CDR1 is SSHAT and CDR2 FNYEAQ (reference sequence). The source of this sequence is a man in his sixties who had recovered from COVID-19. Specimen: peripheral blood. J is TRBJ2-7 and V is TRBV7-7, with TRBD2 as a possible D gene (5 bases). CDR3 amino acids: CASSLHLRAVRPTEQYF. For the CDR3, the DNA is TGTGCCAGCAGCTTACATTTGCGGGCAGTCCGTCCGACCGAGCAGTACTTC.